A selection of T cell receptor beta chains follows, all from one sample in a study of post-analysis software for immune sequencing data. TCRdb used MiXCR to reprocess the PCR reads, holding one entry per CDR3 protein. Among 600,000 to 750,000 distinct CDR3 sequences listed, roughly three fifths were seen once. The material sequenced was blood. These receptors all come from a girl aged 2-9 years with multiple sclerosis. Each CDR3 is given with its conserved first and last residue. D genes are given only for firm matches. Rows give clone size only sometimes, using once, few, many, or a class for an expanded clone.

v_gene	abundance	j_gene	d_gene	CDR3aa	CDR3nt
TRBV6-6	.	TRBJ2-7	.	CASSYAESEEQYF	TGTGCCAGCAGTTACGCTGAGTCGGAAGAGCAGTACTTC
TRBV5-1	.	TRBJ2-1	TRBD2	CAGSPRDLAGNEQFF	TGCGCCGGCAGCCCCCGGGACTTAGCGGGCAATGAGCAGTTCTTC
TRBV20-1	.	TRBJ2-5	.	CSAHSGAQETQYF	TGCAGTGCTCATAGCGGAGCCCAAGAGACCCAGTACTTC
TRBV10-3	few	TRBJ2-3	TRBD2	CAIAQRGGNTDTQYF	TGTGCCATCGCGCAGCGGGGGGGAAACACAGATACGCAGTATTTT
TRBV6-5	.	TRBJ1-2	TRBD1	CASSWGQGNLLNYGYTF	TGTGCCAGCAGTTGGGGACAGGGAAATCTCCTTAACTATGGCTACACCTTC
TRBV29-1	.	TRBJ2-7	TRBD1	CSVVRGQGVFYEQYF	TGCAGCGTTGTCCGGGGACAGGGGGTTTTCTACGAGCAGTACTTC
TRBV27	.	TRBJ2-7	.	CASSLSRSNPYEQYF	TGTGCCAGCAGTTTATCTCGGAGTAACCCCTACGAGCAGTACTTC
TRBV30	.	TRBJ2-1	.	CAWAGEGQEQFF	TGTGCCTGGGCAGGGGAGGGACAGGAGCAGTTCTTC
TRBV2	.	TRBJ2-1	TRBD2	CASRDTSGGPYNEQFF	TGTGCCAGCAGGGACACTAGCGGGGGGCCTTACAATGAGCAGTTCTTC
TRBV7-2	.	TRBJ2-3	TRBD2	CASSLAGGESDTQYF	TGTGCCAGCAGCTTAGCCGGGGGGGAATCAGATACGCAGTATTTT
TRBV7-2	few	TRBJ2-5	TRBD2	CASSSPGTSIETQYF	TGTGCCAGCAGCTCACCCGGGACTAGCATAGAGACCCAGTACTTC
TRBV5-1	.	TRBJ2-7	.	CASSLVARGSYEQYF	TGCGCCAGCAGCTTGGTAGCGAGGGGGAGCTACGAGCAGTACTTC
TRBV29-1	.	TRBJ2-1	.	CSVEWTAAYNEQFF	TGCAGCGTTGAATGGACCGCTGCCTACAATGAGCAGTTCTTC
TRBV27	.	TRBJ2-3	TRBD1	CASRNRGRGYTDTQYF	TGTGCCAGCAGAAACAGGGGGCGCGGATACACAGATACGCAGTATTTT
TRBV9	.	TRBJ2-7	.	CASSGGTQPYEQYF	TGTGCCAGCAGCGGGGGCACCCAACCCTACGAGCAGTACTTC
TRBV29-1	.	TRBJ2-7	TRBD1	CSVVGQGSYEQYF	TGCAGCGTTGTGGGACAGGGATCCTACGAGCAGTACTTC
TRBV5-6	few	TRBJ2-5	.	CASSFTETEYF	TGTGCCAGCAGCTTTACGGAGACGGAGTACTTC
TRBV20-1	.	TRBJ2-3	TRBD2	CSATSISGREDTQYF	TGCAGTGCCACCTCAATTAGCGGGAGGGAAGATACGCAGTATTTT
TRBV3-1	.	TRBJ1-1	TRBD1	CASSQEQGSEAFF	TGTGCCAGCAGCCAAGAACAGGGGAGTGAAGCTTTCTTT
TRBV6-4	.	TRBJ2-3	TRBD1	CASSDGTGATDTQYF	TGTGCCAGCAGTGACGGGACAGGGGCCACAGATACGCAGTATTTT
TRBV27	once	TRBJ2-7	.	CASSLAGSRGSYEQYF	TGTGCCAGCAGTTTAGCCGGGTCCAGGGGATCCTACGAGCAGTACTTC
TRBV5-1	few	TRBJ2-1	.	CASSSTGMGGNEQFF	TGCGCCAGCAGCTCGACAGGGATGGGAGGGAATGAGCAGTTCTTC
TRBV7-2	.	TRBJ2-7	TRBD2	CASSSGLAAAYEQYF	TGTGCCAGCAGCTCCGGACTAGCGGCCGCCTACGAGCAGTACTTC
TRBV12-3/TRBV12-4	.	TRBJ2-1	TRBD2	CASRPPAGEQFF	TGTGCCAGCAGACCCCCCGCGGGGGAACAGTTCTTC
TRBV24-1	.	TRBJ1-2	TRBD1	CATSDLDRAYGYTF	TGTGCCACCAGTGATTTGGACAGGGCATATGGCTACACCTTC